This T cell receptor (beta chain) was captured in a study of control samples from healthy donors and cancer patients. The germline gives CDR1 LNHNV, CDR2 YYDKDF (reference sequence). The V end was cut by 0 bases, the J end by 2 bases, with 12 bases between. There are 16 residues in the CDR3. Sequencing was performed with immunoSEQ multiplex PCR; in TCRdb, only in-frame clones are kept and a portion is missing. The sample gives 140,000 or so clones, around 94% of which show up once; 14% is in the top ten. The receptor's source is a man aged 60 to 69 with colorectal cancer. The chain links TRBV15 to TRBJ2-3; perhaps TRBD2 as D (8 bases). The specimen sequenced was PBMCs. CDR3 nucleotide sequence: TGTGCCACCAGCAGAGATCGGGAGGGGGCCACAGATACGCAGTATTTT. Translating gives CATSRDREGATDTQYF. Using reference TRBV15 and TRBJ2-3 for the parts outside the CDR3, the full variable domain is DAMVIQNPRYQVTQFGKPVTLSCSQTLNHNVMYWYQQKSSQAPKLLFHYYDKDFNNEADTPDNFQSRRPNTSFCFLDIRSPGLGDTAMYLCATSRDREGATDTQYFGPGTRLTVL.